This T cell receptor (beta chain) was obtained from a study of sequential checkpoint blockade in melanoma. The study's findings and limits: T-cell fraction and clonality followed PD-L1 and CD8+ counts, not mutational load.

This clone was recorded at least ten times. No antigen is known for it. Per germline, CDR1 SGHNT and CDR2 YENEEA. This CDR3 spans 14 amino acids. V gave up 4 bases and J gave up 4 bases, with 11 bases separating them. The assay was immunoSEQ multiplex PCR, and TCRdb's table has in-frame clones only and misses some. The table records some 10,000 clones, more than 20% of them present only once. Documented treatment: randomized to nivolumab then ipilimumab (arm A) or the reverse (arm B). Specimen: tumor tissue (inferred from file names), collected from a patient given nivolumab and ipilimumab in sequence. The source of this sequence is a human donor with melanoma. The rearrangement uses TRBV11-3 and TRBJ1-5; no definite D call. CDR3 sequence: CASSSLSGNQPQHF. Written as DNA, the CDR3 is TGTGCCAGCAGCTCACTCTCGGGAAATCAGCCCCAGCATTTT. The variable domain in full, completed from reference TRBV11-3 and TRBJ1-5, reads EAGVVQSPRYKIIEKKQPVAFWCNPISGHNTLYWYLQNLGQGPELLIRYENEEAVDDSQLPKDRFSAERLKGVDSTLKIQPAELGDSAVYLCASSSLSGNQPQHFGDGTRLSIL.